The rows below give T cell receptor beta chains drawn from one sample of a study of blood T cell repertoires in COVID-19. Generated by immunoSEQ multiplex PCR, the TCRdb table keeps only in-frame clones and is missing some. This sample has over 85,000 clones, with 70% to 85% found just once. Sequencing was done on a sample of peripheral blood. Receptor source: a man aged 60 to 75 with active or convalescent COVID-19. Both conserved end residues are part of each CDR3. Fields, in order: clone size, J gene, D gene, V gene, CDR3 protein, CDR3 DNA. D genes are given only for firm matches. The size entry is marked missing in some rows and otherwise reads once, few, many or a size class.

NA,TRBJ2-1,NA,TRBV28,CASSLLNEQFF,TGTGCCAGCAGTTTGTTAAATGAGCAGTTCTTC
once,TRBJ2-5,NA,TRBV5-1,CASSLGGPETQYF,TGCGCCAGCAGCTTGGGGGGGCCCGAGACCCAGTACTTC
NA,TRBJ1-2,NA,TRBV27,CASRGGPNYGYTF,TGTGCCAGCAGGGGAGGTCCTAACTATGGCTACACCTTC
NA,TRBJ1-2,TRBD1,TRBV16,CASSQSGTGNYGYTF,TGTGCCAGCAGCCAATCGGGGACAGGGAACTATGGCTACACCTTC
NA,TRBJ1-3,NA,TRBV29-1,CSVEKRESGNTIYF,TGCAGCGTTGAAAAGAGGGAGTCTGGAAACACCATATATTTT
NA,TRBJ2-7,NA,TRBV14,CASSQETVREQYF,TGTGCCAGCAGCCAAGAGACAGTACGAGAGCAGTACTTC
few,TRBJ2-2,NA,TRBV11-2,CASSLRGNTGELFF,TGTGCCAGCAGCTTGCGAGGGAACACCGGGGAGCTGTTTTTT
NA,TRBJ2-7,NA,TRBV7-9,CASSLEGQGISEQYF,TGTGCCAGCAGCTTAGAGGGGCAGGGGATCAGTGAGCAGTACTTC
NA,TRBJ2-3,TRBD2,TRBV19,CASSIPAGASGTDTQYF,TGTGCCAGTAGTATACCGGCAGGGGCTAGCGGGACGGATACGCAGTATTTT
NA,TRBJ1-4,TRBD1,TRBV5-4,CASSLGGQGTEKLFF,TGTGCCAGCAGCTTGGGGGGACAGGGGACGGAAAAACTGTTTTTT
NA,TRBJ2-1,NA,TRBV5-4,CASRSTGSREQFF,TGTGCCAGCAGGTCTACAGGGTCGAGGGAGCAGTTCTTC
once,TRBJ2-6,NA,TRBV7-8,CASRPTGVSGANVLTF,TGTGCCAGCAGACCCACGGGGGTCTCTGGGGCCAACGTCCTGACTTTC
NA,TRBJ1-5,NA,TRBV30,CAWSRLASNQPQHF,TGTGCCTGGTCAAGATTGGCTAGCAATCAGCCCCAGCATTTT
many,TRBJ2-1,NA,TRBV2,CASSVYSGGQFF,TGTGCCAGCAGTGTCTATAGCGGCGGGCAGTTCTTC
NA,TRBJ1-2,NA,TRBV11-3,CASRPNRDGYTF,TGTGCCAGCAGACCTAACAGGGATGGCTACACCTTC
NA,TRBJ2-1,NA,TRBV6-5,CASSYLGGIPNEQFF,TGTGCCAGCAGTTACCTAGGCGGGATCCCCAATGAGCAGTTCTTC
NA,TRBJ1-5,NA,TRBV5-1,CASSFGDNQPQHF,TGCGCCAGCAGCTTCGGGGACAATCAGCCCCAGCATTTT
NA,TRBJ2-1,TRBD2,TRBV11-2,CASSQYTSGGEQFF,TGTGCCAGCAGCCAGTATACTAGCGGGGGCGAGCAGTTCTTC
NA,TRBJ2-2,NA,TRBV7-9,CASSLIDFGGELFF,TGTGCCAGCAGCTTAATAGACTTTGGCGGGGAGCTGTTTTTT
NA,TRBJ2-1,NA,TRBV9,CASSVAGRGAYNEQFF,TGTGCCAGCAGCGTAGCGGGGAGAGGCGCCTACAATGAGCAGTTCTTC
NA,TRBJ1-4,NA,TRBV5-6,CASSPMGGREKLFF,TGTGCCAGCAGCCCCATGGGGGGACGTGAAAAACTGTTTTTT
NA,TRBJ2-2,TRBD1,TRBV10-3,CAIGTGTGTGELFF,TGTGCCATCGGGACCGGGACAGGGACCGGGGAGCTGTTTTTT
NA,TRBJ2-4,TRBD1,TRBV7-8,CASSYDRDKNIQYF,TGTGCCAGCAGCTACGACAGGGACAAAAACATTCAGTACTTC
NA,TRBJ2-5,NA,TRBV5-6,CASSWGILGDGETQYF,TGTGCCAGCAGCTGGGGTATTCTGGGAGATGGGGAGACCCAGTACTTC
NA,TRBJ2-3,NA,TRBV6-6,CASSSQGGSTDTQYF,TGTGCCAGCAGCTCCCAGGGGGGATCCACAGATACGCAGTATTTT
NA,TRBJ2-7,NA,TRBV2,CASSENEYEQYF,TGTGCCAGCAGTGAAAACGAGTACGAGCAGTACTTC
NA,TRBJ2-4,TRBD1,TRBV5-1,CASSSGQKDIQYF,TGCGCCAGCAGCTCGGGACAGAAGGACATTCAGTACTTC
NA,TRBJ2-3,NA,TRBV4-3,CASSPRLLDTQYF,TGCGCCAGCAGCCCCCGTCTGTTGGATACGCAGTATTTT